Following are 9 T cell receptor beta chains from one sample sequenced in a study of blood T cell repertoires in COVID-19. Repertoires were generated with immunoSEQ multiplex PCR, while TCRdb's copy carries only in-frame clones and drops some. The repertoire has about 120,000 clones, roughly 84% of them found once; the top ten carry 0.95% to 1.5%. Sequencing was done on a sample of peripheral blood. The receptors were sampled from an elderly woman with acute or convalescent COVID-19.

The DNA of the CDR3 is TGTGCCACCAGGGACAGGGGATATGGCTACACCTTC. Protein sequence: CATRDRGYGYTF. The gene calls are TRBV10-3 and TRBJ1-2; 10 nucleotides line up with TRBD1. Germline V gene lookup returns CDR1 ENHRY and CDR2 SYGVKD. Unmatched junction bases numbered 4, after V lost 10 bases and J lost 5 bases. The length of the CDR3 is 12 residues.

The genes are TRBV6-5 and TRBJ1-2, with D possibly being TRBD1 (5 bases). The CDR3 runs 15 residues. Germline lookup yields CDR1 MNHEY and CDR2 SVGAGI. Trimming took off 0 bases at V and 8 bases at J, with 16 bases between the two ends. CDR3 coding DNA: TGTGCCAGCAGTTACTCGAAACGGACAAGCAGGGGCTACACCTTC. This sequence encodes CASSYSKRTSRGYTF.

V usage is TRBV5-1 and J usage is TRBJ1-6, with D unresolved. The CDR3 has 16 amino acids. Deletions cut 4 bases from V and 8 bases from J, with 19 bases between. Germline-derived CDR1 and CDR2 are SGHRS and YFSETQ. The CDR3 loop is CASSPSAGSGHSPLHF. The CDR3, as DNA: TGCGCCAGCAGCCCCTCCGCGGGCAGCGGGCATTCACCCCTCCACTTT.

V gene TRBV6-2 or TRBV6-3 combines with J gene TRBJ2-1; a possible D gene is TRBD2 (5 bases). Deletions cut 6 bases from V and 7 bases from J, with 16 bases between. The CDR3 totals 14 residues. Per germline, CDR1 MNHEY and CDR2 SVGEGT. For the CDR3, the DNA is TGTGCCAGCAGCCCACCGGGTTCGGGGAATGAGCAGTTCTTC. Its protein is CASSPPGSGNEQFF.

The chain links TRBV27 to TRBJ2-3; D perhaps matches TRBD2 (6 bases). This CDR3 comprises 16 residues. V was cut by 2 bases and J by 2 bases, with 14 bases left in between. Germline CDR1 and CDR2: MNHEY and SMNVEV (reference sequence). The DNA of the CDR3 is TGTGCCAGCAGTTTAACATTGGGACTCTTCACAGATACGCAGTATTTT. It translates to CASSLTLGLFTDTQYF.

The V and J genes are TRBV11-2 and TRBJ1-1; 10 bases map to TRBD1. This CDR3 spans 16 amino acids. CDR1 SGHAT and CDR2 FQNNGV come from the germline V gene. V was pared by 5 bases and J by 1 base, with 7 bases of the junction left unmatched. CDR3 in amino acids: CASSLTGGRWNTEAFF. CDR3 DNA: TGTGCCAGCAGCCTGACAGGGGGCAGATGGAACACTGAAGCTTTCTTT.

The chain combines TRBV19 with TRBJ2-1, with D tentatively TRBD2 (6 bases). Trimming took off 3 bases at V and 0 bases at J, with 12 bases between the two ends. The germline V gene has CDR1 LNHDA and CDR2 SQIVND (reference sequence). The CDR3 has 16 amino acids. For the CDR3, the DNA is TGTGCCAGTAGTATCACTAGCACCGGCTCCTACAATGAGCAGTTCTTC. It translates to CASSITSTGSYNEQFF.

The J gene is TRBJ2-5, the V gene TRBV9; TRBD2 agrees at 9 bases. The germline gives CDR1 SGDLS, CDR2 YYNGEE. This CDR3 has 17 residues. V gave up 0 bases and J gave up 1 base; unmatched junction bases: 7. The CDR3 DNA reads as TGTGCCAGCAGCGTAGCAGGTAGCGGGGGCCCCCAAGAGACCCAGTACTTC. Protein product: CASSVAGSGGPQETQYF. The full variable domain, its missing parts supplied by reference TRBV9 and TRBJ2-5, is DSGVTQTPKHLITATGQRVTLRCSPRSGDLSVYWYQQSLDQGLQFLIQYYNGEERAKGNILERFSAQQFPDLHSELNLSSLELGDSALYFCASSVAGSGGPQETQYFGPGTRLLVL.

This CDR3 is CASSVAGTDFSYEQYF. CDR3 nucleotide sequence: TGTGCCAGCAGCGTAGCCGGGACAGATTTCTCCTACGAGCAGTACTTC. The rearrangement links TRBV9 to TRBJ2-7, with 7 bases aligning to TRBD1. The germline gives CDR1 SGDLS, CDR2 YYNGEE. The V and J ends lost 0 bases and 0 bases, in that order; junction bases with no gene match: 6. The CDR3 covers 16 residues.